These 25 T cell receptor beta chains share one sample of origin, sequenced in a study of pediatric ulcerative colitis. During colonoscopy, one to two rectal pinch biopsies were collected. Produced via immunoSEQ multiplex PCR; TCRdb's table is partial and in-frame only. The sample has tens of thousands of clones, around four fifths seen once. Sequencing was carried out using gut tissue. The source of these receptors is a boy younger than 18 with moderate ulcerative colitis.

This clone was counted a single time. The CDR3 protein is CASSTETTNEKLFF. The DNA for the CDR3 is TGTGCCAGCAGTACGGAGACAACTAATGAAAAACTGTTTTTT. The rearrangement links TRBV6-4 to TRBJ1-4; the D is unclear. The V end lost 5 bases, the J end lost 0 bases, and 7 bases lay between the germline ends. This CDR3 contains 14 residues. Germline values: CDR1 MRHNA, CDR2 SNTAGT.

V is TRBV4-2 and J is TRBJ1-5; 8 bases line up with TRBD1. CDR1 is LGHNA and CDR2 is YNFKEQ in the germline V gene. Unmatched junction bases numbered 14, after V lost 6 bases and J lost 7 bases. The length of the CDR3 is 16 residues. The CDR3, as DNA: TGTGCCAGCAGTGTACAGGGGGATTACCGAAGGCAGCCCCAGCATTTT. It is translated as CASSVQGDYRRQPQHF.

This clone was recorded only once. The V and J genes are TRBV6-6 and TRBJ2-3; 9 bases match TRBD1. Trimming removed 0 bases from V and 1 base from J; junction bases left unmatched: 2. This CDR3 has 16 residues. Germline V CDR1 and CDR2: MNHNY, SVGAGI (reference sequence). The CDR3 loop is CASSYSRTGGTDTQYF. The CDR3 nucleotides are TGTGCCAGCAGTTACTCCCGGACAGGGGGCACAGATACGCAGTATTTT.

The chain links TRBV7-2 to TRBJ2-2, with 10 bases identical to TRBD1. Germline loops: CDR1 SGHTA, CDR2 FQGNSA. The CDR3 is 16 residues long. V lost 5 bases, J lost 2 bases, and 5 bases stayed unmatched. The CDR3 DNA sequence: TGTGCCAGCAGCAAACGGACAGGGGGTAACACCGGGGAGCTGTTTTTT. Residues: CASSKRTGGNTGELFF.

J is TRBJ1-1 and V is TRBV19; 8 bases are a match to TRBD1. The length of the CDR3 is 16 residues. CDR1 is LNHDA and CDR2 is SQIVND in the germline V gene (reference sequence). The trim removed 1 base at V and 3 bases at J, leaving 7 bases unmatched. This chain's CDR3 is CASSIGAGGADTEAFF. CDR3 nucleotides: TGTGCCAGTAGTATAGGGGCAGGGGGCGCGGACACTGAAGCTTTCTTT. The variable domain in full, with the rest retrieved from reference TRBV19 and TRBJ1-1, is DGGITQSPKYLFRKEGQNVTLSCEQNLNHDAMYWYRQDPGQGLRLIYYSQIVNDFQKGDIAEGYSVSREKKESFPLTVTSAQKNPTAFYLCASSIGAGGADTEAFFGQGTRLTVV.

The chain carries TRBV7-3 and TRBJ2-1; D may be TRBD1 (6 bases). Trimming took 0 bases from V and 5 from J, leaving 11 bases between them. Germline V lookup: CDR1 SGHTA, CDR2 FQGTGA. This CDR3 has 15 amino acids. CDR3 nucleotides: TGTGCCAGCAGCTTAACGCAGGGGTCCCACAATGAGCAGTTCTTC. This codes for CASSLTQGSHNEQFF.

Notes on this clone: Compared with germline, one end of the junction differs, possibly owing to a read error. The chain uses TRBV4-2 and TRBJ2-7; no clear D gene. Germline V gives CDR1 LGHNA, CDR2 YNFKEQ. CDR3 length: 12 amino acids. The chain's CDR3 is CASSQEGYAQYF. In DNA, the CDR3 is TGTGCCAGCAGCCAAGAAGGCTACGCGCAGTACTTC.

This clone has just one count. V and J are TRBV4-1 and TRBJ2-4; 9 nucleotides align to TRBD2. J was trimmed by 0 bases and V by 0 bases; bases with no gene match: 12. Germline CDR1 reads MGHRA; CDR2 reads YSYEKL. This CDR3 comprises 20 residues. CDR3 coding DNA: TGCGCCAGCAGCCAAGATTTGCGGCTAGCGGGGCCTCTAGCCAAAAACATTCAGTACTTC. Translated: CASSQDLRLAGPLAKNIQYF.

This chain links TRBV5-6 with TRBJ2-7, with TRBD1 matching over 7 bases. V gave up 2 bases and J gave up 6 bases; unmatched junction bases: 5. CDR3 size: 13 residues. Germline-derived CDR1 and CDR2 are SGHDT and YYEEEE. The CDR3 bases are TGTGCCAGCAGCTTAACGACAGGGTTCGAGCAGTACTTC. Protein: CASSLTTGFEQYF.

This clone was seen only a few times. Other nucleotide sequences from this sample produce the same CDR3. This chain connects TRBV7-6 to TRBJ2-1; 10 bases align to TRBD2. J gave up 3 bases and V 3 bases, and 5 bases lay outside the gene matches. CDR1 is SGHVS, CDR2 FNYEAQ, per germline. The CDR3 loop spans 16 amino acids. Here the CDR3 reads CASSLSPSGGYNEQFF. The CDR3 DNA is TGTGCCAGCAGCTTGTCCCCTAGCGGGGGCTACAATGAGCAGTTCTTC.

This chain links TRBV6-6 with TRBJ1-1; D is perhaps TRBD1 (5 bases). CDR1 is MNHNY, CDR2 SVGAGI, per germline (reference sequence). V was clipped by 6 bases and J by 0 bases, with 11 bases between them. CDR3 length: 14 residues. CDR3 region: CASRLPGVNTEAFF. CDR3 DNA sequence: TGTGCCAGCAGGCTACCGGGGGTGAACACTGAAGCTTTCTTT.

This clone was counted once. V gene TRBV27 combines with J gene TRBJ1-1; TRBD1 matches 9 bases. V gave up 5 bases and J gave up 4 bases; unmatched junction bases: 2. Germline V lookup: CDR1 MNHEY, CDR2 SMNVEV (reference sequence). CDR3 length: 13 residues. The CDR3 coding sequence is TGTGCCAGCAGTGTGACAGGGGGCACTGAAGCTTTCTTT. This sequence encodes CASSVTGGTEAFF.

V is TRBV19 and J is TRBJ1-2; a weak D match, TRBD1 (6 bases). V dropped 4 bases and J dropped 3 bases, with 6 bases sitting between them. The CDR3 has 12 amino acids. Germline assignment: CDR1 LNHDA and CDR2 SQIVND (reference sequence). The CDR3: CASSNRDYGYTF. The CDR3 DNA follows: TGTGCCAGTAGTAACAGGGACTATGGCTACACCTTC.

This clone was detected a few times. V gene TRBV7-8 combines with J gene TRBJ1-6, with TRBD1 identical over 8 bases. The CDR3 runs to 16 residues. V was clipped by 4 bases and J by 4 bases; unmatched bases: 6. CDR1 and CDR2 from the germline V gene are SGHVS and FQNEAQ. DNA of the CDR3: TGTGCCAGCAGCTCCCGGACAGGGACTTATAATTCACCCCTCCACTTT. It codes for CASSSRTGTYNSPLHF.

V usage is TRBV19 and J usage is TRBJ1-3, with a tentative D call TRBD1 (5 bases). Deletions cut 7 bases from V and 0 bases from J, with 13 bases between. From germline, CDR1 is LNHDA and CDR2 SQIVND (reference sequence). This CDR3 is 15 amino acids long. The CDR3 region is CASIRGAYSGNTIYF. CDR3 sequence (DNA): TGTGCCAGTATCCGGGGCGCCTACTCTGGAAACACCATATATTTT.

The chain joins TRBV11-1 to TRBJ2-7; TRBD2 aligns across 7 bases. Trimming at V came to 3 bases and at J to 7 bases, leaving 9 bases not matched to a gene. Germline V gives CDR1 SGHAT, CDR2 FQDESV (reference sequence). This CDR3 is built from 14 residues. For the CDR3, the DNA is TGTGCCAGCAGCTTTAGGGACGGGGACTATGAGCAGTACTTC. Residues: CASSFRDGDYEQYF.

This clone was picked up one time. The chain is built from TRBV27 and TRBJ1-1; D uncertain. Germline-derived CDR1 and CDR2 are MNHEY and SMNVEV (reference sequence). V dropped 0 bases and J dropped 10 bases, with 18 bases sitting between them. The CDR3 extends over 15 amino acids. The CDR3: CASSLSNLVGEGAFF. CDR3 DNA sequence: TGTGCCAGCAGTTTATCGAACTTGGTTGGGGAGGGAGCTTTCTTT.

CDR3 region: CASSQVARRRVGETQYF. As DNA, the CDR3 is TGCGCCAGCAGCCAAGTAGCCAGAAGACGGGTCGGAGAGACCCAGTACTTC. The chain couples TRBV4-1 to TRBJ2-5; no clear D gene. V was clipped by 1 base and J by 4 bases, with 19 bases between them. The CDR3 is 17 residues long. Germline loops: CDR1 MGHRA, CDR2 YSYEKL.

The chain has TRBV30 and TRBJ2-2; either TRBD1 or TRBD2 may supply D (5 bases each). The CDR3 has 15 residues. The germline gives CDR1 GTSNPN, CDR2 SVGIG (reference sequence). V was trimmed by 0 bases and J by 5 bases, leaving 13 bases between them. The CDR3 sequence: CAWSVMGVRTGELFF. The CDR3 DNA sequence: TGTGCCTGGAGTGTAATGGGGGTTCGGACCGGGGAGCTGTTTTTT. The entire variable domain, with the rest obtained from reference TRBV30 and TRBJ2-2, is as follows: SQTIHQWPATLVQPVGSPLSLECTVEGTSNPNLYWYRQAAGRGLQLLFYSVGIGQISSEVPQNLSASRPQDRQFILSSKKLLLSDSGFYLCAWSVMGVRTGELFFGEGSRLTVL.

V gene TRBV19 combines with J gene TRBJ1-3; TRBD1 matches at 7 bases. The CDR3 extends over 14 amino acids. The ends lost 6 bases at V and 1 base at J; junction bases unmatched: 3. Germline lookup yields CDR1 LNHDA and CDR2 SQIVND (reference sequence). The CDR3 nucleotides read TGTGCCAGTAGAGGGACAGCATCTGGAAACACCATATATTTT. It encodes CASRGTASGNTIYF. Full variable domain (missing parts from reference TRBV19 and TRBJ1-3): DGGITQSPKYLFRKEGQNVTLSCEQNLNHDAMYWYRQDPGQGLRLIYYSQIVNDFQKGDIAEGYSVSREKKESFPLTVTSAQKNPTAFYLCASRGTASGNTIYFGEGSWLTVV.

This chain connects TRBV29-1 to TRBJ1-2, with D maybe TRBD1 (6 bases). Trimming cost V 2 bases and J 1 base, with 11 bases left between them. The CDR3 is 14 residues long. The germline CDR1 and CDR2 sequences are SQVTM and ANQGSEA. DNA of the CDR3: TGCAGCGTTGAATACGGGGGGCTTAACTATGGCTACACCTTC. Protein product: CSVEYGGLNYGYTF.

The chain recombines TRBV27 with TRBJ2-3; D remains ambiguous. Germline V gives CDR1 MNHEY, CDR2 SMNVEV (reference sequence). The CDR3 covers 15 residues. V lost 3 bases and J 4 bases, leaving 14 bases between the germline ends. This chain's CDR3 is CASSFGRYGPDTQYF. CDR3 sequence (DNA): TGTGCCAGCAGTTTCGGACGGTACGGACCAGATACGCAGTATTTT.

This rearrangement joins TRBV9 to TRBJ2-1, with D perhaps being TRBD1 or TRBD2 (5 bases each). V was trimmed by 4 bases and J by 0 bases, leaving 17 bases between them. This CDR3 is 17 amino acids long. CDR1 and CDR2 from the germline V gene are SGDLS and YYNGEE. Here the CDR3 reads CASSPIGTASSYNEQFF. In DNA form, the CDR3 reads TGTGCCAGCAGCCCCATAGGGACGGCGAGCTCCTACAATGAGCAGTTCTTC.

The chain combines TRBV14 with TRBJ2-1; D possibly corresponds to TRBD2 (6 bases). Trimming removed 4 bases at V and 5 bases at J, with 15 bases between. Per the germline V gene, CDR1 is SGHDN and CDR2 is FVKESK. This CDR3 has 15 residues. Here the CDR3 reads CASSPLGEDNNEQFF. Written as DNA, the CDR3 is TGTGCCAGCAGCCCCTTGGGGGAGGATAACAATGAGCAGTTCTTC.

The chain couples TRBV28 to TRBJ2-7; D not certain. CDR1 is MDHEN and CDR2 is SYDVKM in the germline V gene. Trimming took off 3 bases at V and 6 bases at J, with 6 bases between the two ends. The CDR3 spans 11 residues. As DNA, the CDR3 is TGTGCCAGCAGTTTTTTGGGCGAGCAGTACTTC. Its protein is CASSFLGEQYF.